Below are 13 T cell receptor beta chains sequenced from a single sample in a study of cytomegalovirus exposure and HLA in healthy donors. A multiplex PCR was run with 60 Vbeta primers and 13 Jbeta primers. The protocol was immunoSEQ multiplex PCR, while the TCRdb copy is restricted to in-frame clones and leaves out a portion. The repertoire includes 100,000 to 150,000 clones, around three quarters of them detected once, and 3.5% to 5% sits in the top ten. Material: PBMCs. These receptors were taken from a male donor in good health and CMV-seropositive.

Concerning this clone: At one boundary the junction diverges from the germline segment, which might be a read error. V gene TRBV28 combines with J gene TRBJ2-4; TRBD2 matches at 7 bases. The germline gives CDR1 MDHEN, CDR2 SYDVKM. This CDR3 region has 15 residues. CDR3 protein: CASSPTSLAKNSQYF. The CDR3 DNA follows: TGTGCCAGCAGTCCGACTAGCTTAGCCAAAAACAGTCAGTACTTC.

This chain joins TRBV5-1 and TRBJ2-1, with TRBD1 identical over 8 bases. Germline V gene data show CDR1 as SGHRS and CDR2 as YFSETQ. This CDR3 spans 13 amino acids. The J segment lost 12 bases and the V segment lost 0 bases, leaving 5 bases of the junction unmatched. CDR3 amino acids: CASSLDMGTGQFF. The CDR3 coding sequence is TGCGCCAGCAGCTTGGATATGGGGACAGGGCAGTTCTTC.

This clone has a single count. The J gene is TRBJ2-3, the V gene TRBV6-4; TRBD2 is a possible D gene (7 bases). V lost 11 bases and J 3 bases, leaving 24 bases between the germline ends. Germline V lookup: CDR1 MRHNA, CDR2 SNTAGT. CDR3 size: 16 residues. CDR3 in DNA: TGTGCCTCACCAGGGGCACGGGACTACGGGACAGATACGCAGTATTTT. It encodes CASPGARDYGTDTQYF.

The chain uses TRBV27 and TRBJ1-4, with TRBD1 matching over 8 bases. There are 13 residues in the CDR3. V trimming: 7 bases; J trimming: 8 bases; junction bases outside the gene matches: 6. CDR1 is MNHEY and CDR2 is SMNVEV in the germline V gene (reference sequence). CDR3: CASTRTGWEKLFF. The DNA for the CDR3 is TGTGCCAGCACCCGGACAGGGTGGGAAAAACTGTTTTTT. Full variable domain (outside the CDR3, taken from reference TRBV27 and TRBJ1-4): EAQVTQNPRYLITVTGKKLTVTCSQNMNHEYMSWYRQDPGLGLRQIYYSMNVEVTDKGDVPEGYKVSRKEKRNFPLILESPSPNQTSLYFCASTRTGWEKLFFGSGTQLSVL.

This chain uses TRBV2 with TRBJ2-7; D unresolved. Germline CDR1 and CDR2: SNHLY and FYNNEI. The CDR3 totals 12 residues. Trimming stripped 7 bases from V and 4 bases from J, with 11 bases between. The CDR3 DNA reads as TGTGCCAGCAACACAAGATCTTACGAGCAGTACTTC. Translated: CASNTRSYEQYF. Filled out from reference TRBV2 and TRBJ2-7, the complete variable domain reads EPEVTQTPSHQVTQMGQEVILRCVPISNHLYFYWYRQILGQKVEFLVSFYNNEISEKSEIFDDQFSVERPDGSNFTLKIRSTKLEDSAMYFCASNTRSYEQYFGPGTRLTVT.

The chain is built from TRBV27 and TRBJ1-5; D unresolved. The CDR3 covers 15 residues. Trimming shortened V by 2 bases and J by 1 base, and 9 bases separated the two germline ends. Germline V gene sequence: CDR1 MNHEY, CDR2 SMNVEV (reference sequence). DNA of the CDR3: TGTGCCAGCAGTTTACGGGCGGGAAGCAATCAGCCCCAGCATTTT. It codes for CASSLRAGSNQPQHF.

The CDR3 reads CASSYELNTEAFF. The DNA of the CDR3 is TGTGCCAGCAGTTACGAGTTGAACACTGAAGCTTTCTTT. The J gene is TRBJ1-1, the V gene TRBV6-5; D is unresolved. The CDR3 is 13 residues long. The germline gives CDR1 MNHEY, CDR2 SVGAGI. V lost 2 bases to trimming and J lost 0 bases, with 4 bases between them.

The genes are TRBV18 and TRBJ2-5, with D uncertain. Trimming cost V 5 bases and J 0 bases, with 7 bases left between them. Germline V lookup: CDR1 KGHSH, CDR2 LQKENI. This CDR3 contains 13 residues. The CDR3 DNA reads as TGTGCCAGCTCAGAGACTTACCAAGAGACCCAGTACTTC. It translates to CASSETYQETQYF.

The gene calls are TRBV28 and TRBJ2-7; D possibly corresponds to TRBD2 (6 bases). Per the germline V gene, CDR1 is MDHEN and CDR2 is SYDVKM. The CDR3 extends over 17 amino acids. Trimming stripped 6 bases from V and 0 bases from J, with 21 bases between. This chain's CDR3 is CASSLRTGTDRSYEQYF. The DNA of the CDR3 is TGTGCCAGCAGCCTCCGGACCGGGACTGACCGCTCCTACGAGCAGTACTTC.

The V gene is TRBV2, the J gene TRBJ1-6; D might be TRBD1 (5 bases). V lost 7 bases and J lost 7, with 17 bases in between. Per germline, CDR1 SNHLY and CDR2 FYNNEI. The CDR3 loop spans 15 amino acids. CDR3 nucleotides: TGTGCCAGCAAGCCCCTGCAGGGCACGAATTCACCCCTCCACTTT. Its protein is CASKPLQGTNSPLHF.

V and J are TRBV5-1 and TRBJ2-1; 12 bases agree with TRBD2. The germline V gene has CDR1 SGHRS and CDR2 YFSETQ. V lost 4 bases, J lost 3 bases, and 8 bases stayed unmatched. The CDR3 runs 17 residues. The CDR3 protein is CASSRRLAGDLYNEQFF. The DNA for the CDR3 is TGCGCCAGCAGCCGCAGACTAGCGGGAGATCTCTACAATGAGCAGTTCTTC.

This chain uses TRBV7-6 with TRBJ2-7, with 9 bases fitting TRBD1. V gave up 1 base and J gave up 0 bases; unmatched junction bases: 1. Germline V gene data show CDR1 as SGHVS and CDR2 as FNYEAQ. There are 15 residues in the CDR3. The DNA of the CDR3 is TGTGCCAGCAGCTTAGGGACAGGGGTCTCCTACGAGCAGTACTTC. It codes for CASSLGTGVSYEQYF.

The chain combines TRBV6-5 with TRBJ1-1; 7 positions agree with TRBD1. Germline V gene data show CDR1 as MNHEY and CDR2 as SVGAGI. This CDR3 is built from 13 residues. V gave up 10 bases and J gave up 5 bases; unmatched junction bases: 10. The CDR3 is CATHETGTTEAFF. The DNA of the CDR3 is TGTGCCACCCACGAGACAGGGACGACTGAAGCTTTCTTT.